This T cell receptor beta chain stems from a study of blood T cells in healthy people across ages. The CDR3 runs 12 residues. The trim removed 7 bases at V and 3 bases at J, leaving 6 bases unmatched. CDR1 and CDR2 (germline): SQVTM, ANQGSEA. This clonotype showed up just a few times. Primed by a sample-barcoded 5' primer and a J-beta primer mix, a second PCR proceeded for 7 to 11 cycles. TCRdb called the 5' RACE reads again in MiXCR, with one record for every CDR3 protein. The sample includes some 860,000 distinct CDR3 sequences, 56% of them seen just once. This receptor was identified in a man between 35 and 55 years old in good health. The chain uses TRBV29-1 and TRBJ2-7, with 7 bases aligning to TRBD1. The specimen sequenced was blood. The CDR3, as DNA: TGCAGCGCCCAGACAGGGCTCTACGAGCAGTACTTC. Residues: CSAQTGLYEQYF.